Below, 2 T cell receptor beta chains from the same sample are listed, as sequenced in a study of T-cell memory formation after mild COVID-19. Via MiXCR, TCRdb re-called the 5' RACE reads, giving one row per CDR3 protein. Here the sample spans about 170,000 distinct CDR3 sequences, roughly 13% being singletons. Sequencing input: PBMCs or a T cell subset sorted from them (not recorded which). These receptors were taken from a young man who had mild COVID-19 (a few samples of this study predate the infection). Cell type and time point are not known.

The rearrangement links TRBV6-5 to TRBJ2-5; D ambiguous. This CDR3 is 14 amino acids long. V dropped 4 bases and J dropped 5 bases, with 14 bases sitting between them. Germline V gene lookup returns CDR1 MNHEY and CDR2 SVGAGI. This CDR3 reads CASSSRHMLETQYF. CDR3 coding DNA: TGTGCCAGCAGTTCGAGACATATGCTGGAGACCCAGTACTTC.

This clonotype has a count of ten or more. The genes are TRBV11-2 and TRBJ2-5, with TRBD2 as a possible D gene (5 bases). The CDR3 has 16 amino acids. CDR1 SGHAT and CDR2 FQNNGV come from the germline V gene. V dropped 1 base and J dropped 2 bases, with 14 bases sitting between them. Written as DNA, the CDR3 is TGTGCCAGCAGCTTAGTAAGACTATCGGGGCAAGAGACCCAGTACTTC. Amino acid sequence: CASSLVRLSGQETQYF.